This is a list of T cell receptor beta chains from one sample in a study of tumor and adjacent non-tumor tissue in lung cancer. From the multiplex PCR reads, TCRdb called clonotypes with MiXCR, one entry per CDR3 protein. The sample has 100,000 to 150,000 distinct CDR3 sequences; 55% to 75% are singletons. The sequenced material came from lung tumor tissue. The receptors stem from a man aged 25-45 years with non-small cell lung cancer. The CDR3 runs from the conserved cysteine through the conserved F or W. The order of the fields is V gene, clone size, J gene, D gene, CDR3 protein, CDR3 DNA. D genes are given only for firm matches. A row's size may be missing; if present it is once, few, many or a size class.

TRBV11-2	.	TRBJ2-5	TRBD1	CANSLGTGQGTQCF	TGTGCCAACAGCTTAGGGACAGGCCAAGGGACCCAGTGCTTC
TRBV20-1	.	TRBJ2-1	TRBD2	CSARALFAGGSHNEQFF	TGCAGTGCTAGAGCCCTGTTTGCGGGGGGATCCCACAATGAGCAGTTCTTC
TRBV11-3	.	TRBJ2-2	TRBD2	CAGSRVAGESGELFF	TGTGCCGGCAGCCGGGTAGCGGGAGAATCCGGGGAGCTGTTTTTT
TRBV6-1	.	TRBJ2-5	TRBD2	CASRRLAGAETQYF	TGTGCGAGCAGGAGACTAGCGGGGGCAGAGACCCAGTACTTC
TRBV20-1	.	TRBJ2-3	.	CSATGGLTLDTQYF	TGCAGTGCTACCGGCGGACTAACGTTGGATACGCAGTATTTT
TRBV4-3	.	TRBJ1-2	.	CASNQDQYRANYGYTF	TGCGCCAGCAACCAAGATCAATACAGAGCTAACTATGGCTACACCTTC
TRBV4-3	.	TRBJ2-1	.	CTSSQDSSSYDEQLF	TGCACCAGCAGCCAAGACAGTTCCTCCTACGATGAGCAGTTGTTC
TRBV12-3/TRBV12-4	many	TRBJ1-5	TRBD1	CASGDRETQPQHF	TGTGCCAGCGGGGACAGGGAAACTCAGCCCCAGCATTTT
TRBV6-5	many	TRBJ2-3	.	CASSSHGSTDTQYF	TGTGCCAGCAGTTCTCACGGGAGCACAGATACGCAGTATTTT
TRBV29-1	many	TRBJ2-2	TRBD2	CSVVGVSRGGDTGELFF	TGCAGCGTTGTGGGTGTGTCGCGGGGGGGCGACACCGGGGAGCTGTTTTTT
TRBV6-2/TRBV6-3	many	TRBJ1-2	TRBD1	CASTDPGQGNGYTF	TGTGCCAGCACCGACCCGGGACAGGGCAATGGCTACACCTTC
TRBV4-1	.	TRBJ2-7	TRBD2	CASSQALAGGYSYEQYF	TGCGCCAGCAGCCAAGCCCTAGCGGGGGGATACTCCTACGAGCAGTACTTC
TRBV11-2	.	TRBJ2-1	.	CANSYRWADGNEQFF	TGTGCTAACAGCTACAGGTGGGCCGACGGCAATGAGCAGTTCTTC
TRBV7-9	few	TRBJ2-6	TRBD2	CASRGGRYGANVLTF	TGTGCCAGCAGGGGCGGGAGATATGGGGCCAACGTCCTGACTTTC
TRBV11-1	.	TRBJ2-5	.	CASSFWGGQESQYF	TGTGCCAGCAGCTTTTGGGGCGGTCAAGAGTCCCAGTACTTC
TRBV27	.	TRBJ2-7	TRBD2	CASRGGDYEQYF	TGTGCCAGCCGGGGAGGGGACTACGAGCAGTACTTC
TRBV5-4	.	TRBJ1-4	.	CASSPSRGDNEKLFF	TGTGCCAGCAGCCCCAGTAGGGGTGATAATGAGAAACTGTTTTTT
TRBV29-1	.	TRBJ2-1	.	CSVEGSSYNVRFF	TGCAGCGTTGAGGGTAGCTCCTACAATGTGCGGTTCTTC
TRBV20-1	.	TRBJ2-3	.	CSARDDRDRQYF	TGCAGTGCTAGAGATGACCGGGACCGACAGTATTTT
TRBV5-1	.	TRBJ1-1	.	CASSMDFTEAFF	TGCGCCAGCAGCATGGACTTCACTGAAGCTTTCTTT
TRBV18	.	TRBJ2-3	TRBD1	CANSPPSDRVLLHTQYF	TGTGCCAACTCACCACCGAGCGACAGGGTCCTCCTTCATACGCAGTATTTT
TRBV11-2	few	TRBJ1-6	.	CASSRYSFGTAISPLHF	TGTGCCAGCAGCCGATACTCGTTCGGGACGGCTATTTCACCCCTCCACTTT
TRBV6-5	.	TRBJ1-1	TRBD1	CASRPDRGNTEAFF	TGTGCCAGCAGACCCGACAGGGGGAACACTGAAGCTTTCTTT
TRBV20-1	.	TRBJ2-1	TRBD2	CSARLAGGYNDQFF	TGCAGTGCTAGACTAGCGGGGGGTTACAATGACCAGTTCTTC
TRBV7-8	.	TRBJ2-3	TRBD2	CASTADVAGDHDTQYF	TGTGCCAGCACCGCGGATGTCGCGGGAGATCACGATACGCAGTATTTT
TRBV11-2	.	TRBJ2-7	TRBD2	CASRLLAGAYEQYF	TGTGCCAGCAGACTCCTAGCGGGAGCATACGAGCAGTACTTC
TRBV11-2	.	TRBJ1-6	.	CAGGANSGNSPLHF	TGTGCCGGCGGGGCCAACAGCGGGAATTCACCCCTCCACTTT
TRBV12-5	few	TRBJ2-7	.	CASGPEATKQHF	TGTGCTAGTGGGCCCGAGGCGACAAAGCAGCACTTC
TRBV7-3	many	TRBJ2-5	TRBD2	CASSLLSGGAQETQYF	TGTGCCAGCAGCTTATTAAGCGGGGGGGCCCAAGAGACCCAGTACTTC
TRBV10-3	few	TRBJ2-2	.	CAISITCGELFF	TGTGCCATCAGTATTACGTGCGGGGAGCTGTTTTTT
TRBV4-3	.	TRBJ2-1	.	CASSPLFGFEGIDEQFF	TGCGCCAGCAGCCCACTCTTTGGGTTTGAGGGGATCGATGAGCAGTTCTTC
TRBV7-3	.	TRBJ1-6	.	CASSLTGNNSPLHF	TGTGCCAGCAGCTTAACGGGAAATAATTCACCCCTCCACTTT
TRBV6-5	.	TRBJ2-6	.	CVSSYQVSSGANVLSF	TGTGTCAGCAGTTATCAGGTCAGCTCTGGGGCCAACGTCCTGAGTTTC
TRBV6-5	many	TRBJ1-6	TRBD1	CASTSSLGGNSPLHF	TGTGCCAGCACCTCATCCCTAGGGGGCAATTCACCCCTCCACTTT
TRBV13	many	TRBJ2-3	.	CASSFGRQYF	TGTGCCAGCAGCTTCGGCAGGCAGTATTTT
TRBV10-3	.	TRBJ2-2	.	CAISAHKSMNTRELLF	TGTGCCATCAGTGCCCACAAGAGTATGAACACCCGGGAGCTGCTTTTT
TRBV6-6	.	TRBJ2-7	.	CASTSGRAGEQYF	TGTGCCAGCACTTCCGGGCGTGCGGGCGAGCAGTACTTC
TRBV10-3	.	TRBJ1-1	TRBD1	CATTTGDTEALF	TGTGCCACCACGACAGGGGACACTGAAGCTCTCTTT
TRBV4-3	.	TRBJ2-5	.	CASCRDWGAGRQETQYF	TGCGCCAGCTGCCGCGACTGGGGGGCTGGGCGCCAAGAGACCCAGTACTTC
TRBV5-1	.	TRBJ1-2	.	CASSLTLNNYGFTF	TGCGCCAGCAGCTTAACGTTAAATAACTATGGCTTCACGTTC
TRBV20-1	.	TRBJ2-1	TRBD2	CSAPMGLAGKDNEQFF	TGCAGTGCGCCAATGGGACTAGCGGGAAAGGACAATGAGCAGTTCTTC
TRBV7-2	.	TRBJ2-7	.	CASSHDSYYEQYF	TGTGCCAGCAGCCACGACAGTTACTACGAGCAGTACTTC
TRBV6-6	.	TRBJ1-1	.	CASSLVDSNTEAFF	TGTGCCAGCAGTTTGGTTGACAGTAACACTGAAGCCTTCTTT
TRBV6-2/TRBV6-3	.	TRBJ1-1	.	CASRITWRGEAFF	TGTGCCAGCAGGATTACATGGCGCGGGGAAGCTTTCTTC
TRBV5-4	.	TRBJ1-2	TRBD1	CASSPQGTGGYTF	TGTGCCAGCAGCCCGCAGGGGACAGGCGGCTACACCTTC
TRBV12-3/TRBV12-4	many	TRBJ2-1	.	CASRAINEQFF	TGTGCCAGCAGGGCGATTAATGAGCAGTTCTTC
TRBV29-1	.	TRBJ2-1	TRBD2	CSIAGGVYNEKFF	TGTAGCATCGCGGGAGGGGTTTACAATGAGAAGTTCTTC
TRBV5-6	.	TRBJ1-4	TRBD1	CPSTLRTGGGEKLFF	TGTCCCAGCACCTTGAGGACAGGGGGCGGTGAAAAATTGTTTTTT
TRBV10-2	many	TRBJ2-2	.	CASKEGNTGELFF	TGCGCCAGCAAGGAGGGGAACACCGGGGAGCTGTTTTTT